These 2 T cell receptor beta chains came from one sample sequenced in a study of blood T cell repertoires in COVID-19 (dated by TCRdb to 2018 to 2020). Library preparation was by the immunoSEQ multiplex PCR assay. Held by TCRdb, this immuneACCESS table contains in-frame sequences only and omits some clones. Under half of the omission traces to an unresolved V gene where checked; the cause of the rest is unknown. This sample is represented by approximately 50,000 clones; approximately 89% of them were singletons. The top ten clonotypes cover approximately 30% of the sample. The sequenced sample consisted of peripheral blood. The receptors shown here come from a woman at least 80 years old with acute or convalescent COVID-19.

This clone was seen only once. The J gene is TRBJ2-1, the V gene TRBV15; 8 positions match TRBD2. CDR1 and CDR2 from the germline V gene are LNHNV and YYDKDF (reference sequence). The ends lost 0 bases at V and 8 bases at J; junction bases unmatched: 6. The CDR3 contains 15 residues. The CDR3 sequence is CATSRDSRGGHEQFF. As DNA, the CDR3 is TGTGCCACCAGCAGAGATTCCCGGGGGGGGCATGAGCAGTTCTTC. Together with reference TRBV15 and TRBJ2-1, the CDR3 gives the full variable domain: DAMVIQNPRYQVTQFGKPVTLSCSQTLNHNVMYWYQQKSSQAPKLLFHYYDKDFNNEADTPDNFQSRRPNTSFCFLDIRSPGLGDTAMYLCATSRDSRGGHEQFFGPGTRLTVL.

The V gene is TRBV5-4, the J gene TRBJ1-2; TRBD1 might be the D (5 bases). The CDR3 totals 13 residues. From germline, CDR1 is SGHNT and CDR2 YYREEE (reference sequence). With 5 bases removed from V and 7 bases from J, the gap between germline ends came to 15 bases. The CDR3 DNA reads as TGTGCCAGCAGTCTTGGTGGGGCAGGTGGCTACACCTTC. Translating gives CASSLGGAGGYTF.